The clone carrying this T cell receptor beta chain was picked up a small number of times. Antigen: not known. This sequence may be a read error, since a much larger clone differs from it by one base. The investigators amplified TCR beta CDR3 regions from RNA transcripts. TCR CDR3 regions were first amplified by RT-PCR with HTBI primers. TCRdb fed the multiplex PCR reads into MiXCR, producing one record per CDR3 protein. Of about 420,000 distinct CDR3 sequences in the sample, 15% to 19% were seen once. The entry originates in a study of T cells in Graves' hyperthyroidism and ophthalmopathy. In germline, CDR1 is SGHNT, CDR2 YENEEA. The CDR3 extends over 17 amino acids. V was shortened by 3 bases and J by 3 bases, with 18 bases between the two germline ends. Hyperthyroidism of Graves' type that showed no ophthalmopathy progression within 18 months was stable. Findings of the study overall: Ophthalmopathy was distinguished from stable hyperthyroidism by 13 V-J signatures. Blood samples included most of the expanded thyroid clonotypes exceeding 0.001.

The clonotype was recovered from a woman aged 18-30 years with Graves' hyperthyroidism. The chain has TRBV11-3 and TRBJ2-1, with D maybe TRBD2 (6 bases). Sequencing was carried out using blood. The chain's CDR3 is CASSLAGGAGVYNEQFF. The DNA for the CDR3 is TGTGCCAGCAGCTTGGCCGGGGGAGCGGGCGTCTACAATGAGCAGTTCTTC.